This T cell receptor beta chain was captured by sequencing in a study of T cell responses to AZD1222 COVID-19 vaccine. Turning to the study itself: Some second doses came at about 4 weeks and others at about 12 weeks; these were pooled.

The study's findings and limits: Donors skewed white British and female; clonal diversity was possibly underestimated.

Germline V lookup: CDR1 MNHEY, CDR2 SVGEGT. The V gene lost 5 bases and the J gene lost 4 bases, with 11 bases spanning the gap. The CDR3 has 13 amino acids. Measured with immunoSEQ multiplex PCR; TCRdb has only the in-frame clones, and not every one. The sample lists roughly 80,000 clones; 90% were seen once. This clone was observed once. The antigen remains undetermined. The chain combines TRBV6-2 or TRBV6-3 with TRBJ1-1; D possibly corresponds to TRBD1 (6 bases). The sequencing used peripheral blood, collected on day 0 of AZD1222 vaccination. The TCR sequence derives from an adult in good health. The CDR3 DNA reads as TGTGCCAGCAGTCACAGGGTGACCACTGAAGCTTTCTTT. Protein: CASSHRVTTEAFF.